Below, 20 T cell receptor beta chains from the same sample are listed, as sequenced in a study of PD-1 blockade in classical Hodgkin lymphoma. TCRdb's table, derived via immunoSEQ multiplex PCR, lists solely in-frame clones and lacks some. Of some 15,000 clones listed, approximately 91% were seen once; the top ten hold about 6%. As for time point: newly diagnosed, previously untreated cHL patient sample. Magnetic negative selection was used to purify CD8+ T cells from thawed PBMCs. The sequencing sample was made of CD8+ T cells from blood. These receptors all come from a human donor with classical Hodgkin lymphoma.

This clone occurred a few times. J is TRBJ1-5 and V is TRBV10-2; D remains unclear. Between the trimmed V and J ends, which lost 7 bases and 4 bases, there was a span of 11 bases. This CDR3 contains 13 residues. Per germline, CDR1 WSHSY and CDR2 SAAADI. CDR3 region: CASNGEPNQPQHF. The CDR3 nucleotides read TGCGCCAGCAATGGGGAACCTAATCAGCCCCAGCATTTT.

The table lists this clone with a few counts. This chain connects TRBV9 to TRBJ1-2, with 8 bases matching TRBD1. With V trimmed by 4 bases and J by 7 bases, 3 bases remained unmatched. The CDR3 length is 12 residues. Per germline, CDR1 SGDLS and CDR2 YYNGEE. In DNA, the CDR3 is TGTGCCAGCAGCCAAGGGACAGGTGGCTACACCTTC. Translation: CASSQGTGGYTF.

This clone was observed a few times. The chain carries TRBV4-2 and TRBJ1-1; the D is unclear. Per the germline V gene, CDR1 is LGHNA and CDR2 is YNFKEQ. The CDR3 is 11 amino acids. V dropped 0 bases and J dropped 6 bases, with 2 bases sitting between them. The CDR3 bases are TGTGCCAGCAGCCAAGACCCTGAAGCTTTCTTT. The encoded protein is CASSQDPEAFF.

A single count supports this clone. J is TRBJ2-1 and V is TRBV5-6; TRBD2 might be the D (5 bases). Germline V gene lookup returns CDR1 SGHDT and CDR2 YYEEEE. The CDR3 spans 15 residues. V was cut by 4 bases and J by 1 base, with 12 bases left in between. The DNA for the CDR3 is TGTGCCAGCAGCCCCGGCGGGTATTCCTACAATGAGCAGTTCTTC. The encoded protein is CASSPGGYSYNEQFF.

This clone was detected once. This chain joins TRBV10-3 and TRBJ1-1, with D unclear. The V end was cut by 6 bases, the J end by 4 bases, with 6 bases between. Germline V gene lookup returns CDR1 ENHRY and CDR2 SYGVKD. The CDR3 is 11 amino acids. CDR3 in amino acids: CAIRGSTEAFF. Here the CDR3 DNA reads TGTGCCATCAGAGGCAGCACTGAAGCTTTCTTT.

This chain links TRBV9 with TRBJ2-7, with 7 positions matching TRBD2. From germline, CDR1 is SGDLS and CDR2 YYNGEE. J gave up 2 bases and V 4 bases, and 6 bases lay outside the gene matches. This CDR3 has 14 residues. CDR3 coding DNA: TGTGCCAGCAGCCCTAGGGACTACACCTACGAGCAGTACTTC. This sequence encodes CASSPRDYTYEQYF.

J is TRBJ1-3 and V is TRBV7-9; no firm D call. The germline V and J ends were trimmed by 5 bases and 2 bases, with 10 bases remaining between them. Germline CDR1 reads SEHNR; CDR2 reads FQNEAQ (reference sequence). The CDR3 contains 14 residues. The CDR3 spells CASSNEGPGNTIYF. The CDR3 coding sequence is TGTGCCAGCAGCAACGAAGGGCCTGGAAACACCATATATTTT.

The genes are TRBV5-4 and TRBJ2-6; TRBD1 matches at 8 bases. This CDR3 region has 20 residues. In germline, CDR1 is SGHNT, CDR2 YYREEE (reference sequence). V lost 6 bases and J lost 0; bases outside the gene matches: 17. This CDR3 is CASTATSGGLQSSGANVLTF. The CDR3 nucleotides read TGTGCCAGCACTGCAACGTCAGGGGGCCTACAGAGCTCTGGGGCCAACGTCCTGACTTTC.

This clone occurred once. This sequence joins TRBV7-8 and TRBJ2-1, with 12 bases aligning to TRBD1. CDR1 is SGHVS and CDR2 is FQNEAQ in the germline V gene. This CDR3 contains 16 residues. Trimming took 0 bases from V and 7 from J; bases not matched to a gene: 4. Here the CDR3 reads CASSLAGQGATNEQFF. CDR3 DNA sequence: TGTGCCAGCAGCTTAGCGGGACAGGGGGCAACGAATGAGCAGTTCTTC.

The CDR3 DNA reads TGTGCCAGCAGCGTAGGACAGGGTCGAGAGACCCAGTACTTC. It translates to CASSVGQGRETQYF. The rearrangement uses TRBV7-9 and TRBJ2-5; 8 bases are a match to TRBD1. V lost 5 bases and J lost 4; bases outside the gene matches: 6. Per the germline V gene, CDR1 is SEHNR and CDR2 is FQNEAQ (reference sequence). The CDR3 is 14 amino acids.

Here the CDR3 reads CASSYGALGRDTEAFF. DNA for the CDR3: TGTGCCAGCAGTTACGGAGCACTTGGAAGGGACACTGAAGCTTTCTTT. J is TRBJ1-1 and V is TRBV6-5, with no clear D. CDR1 and CDR2 from the germline V gene are MNHEY and SVGAGI. Trimming took off 2 bases at V and 3 bases at J, with 16 bases between the two ends. The CDR3 consists of 16 residues.

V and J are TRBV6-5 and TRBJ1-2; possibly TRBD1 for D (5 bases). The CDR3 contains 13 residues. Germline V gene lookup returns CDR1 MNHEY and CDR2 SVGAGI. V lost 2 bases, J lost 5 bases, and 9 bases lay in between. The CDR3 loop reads CASSYGHSYGYTF. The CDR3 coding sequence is TGTGCCAGCAGTTACGGACACTCTTATGGCTACACCTTC.

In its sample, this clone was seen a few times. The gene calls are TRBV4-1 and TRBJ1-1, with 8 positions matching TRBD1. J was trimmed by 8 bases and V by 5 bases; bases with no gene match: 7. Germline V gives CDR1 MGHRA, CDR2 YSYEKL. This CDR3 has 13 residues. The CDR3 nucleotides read TGCGCCAGCAGCACCTGGGACAGGAGGGAAGCTTTCTTT. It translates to CASSTWDRREAFF.

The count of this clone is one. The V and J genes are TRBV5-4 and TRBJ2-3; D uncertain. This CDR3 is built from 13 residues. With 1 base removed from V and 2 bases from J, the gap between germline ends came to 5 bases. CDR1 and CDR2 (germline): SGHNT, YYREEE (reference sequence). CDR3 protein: CASSLSATDTQYF. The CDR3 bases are TGTGCCAGCAGCTTGTCGGCCACAGATACGCAGTATTTT.

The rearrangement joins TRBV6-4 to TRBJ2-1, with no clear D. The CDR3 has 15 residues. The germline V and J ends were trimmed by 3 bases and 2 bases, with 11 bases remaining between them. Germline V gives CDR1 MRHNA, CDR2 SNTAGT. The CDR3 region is CASSEGRRAYNEQFF. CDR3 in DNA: TGTGCCAGCAGTGAAGGTAGACGGGCCTACAATGAGCAGTTCTTC.

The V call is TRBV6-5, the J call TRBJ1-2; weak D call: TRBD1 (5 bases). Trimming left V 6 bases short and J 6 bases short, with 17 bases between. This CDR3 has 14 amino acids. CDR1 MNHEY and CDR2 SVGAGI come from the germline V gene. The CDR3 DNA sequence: TGTGCCAGCAGGGGGGGGGAAGACCAAAATGGCTACACCTTC. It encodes CASRGGEDQNGYTF.

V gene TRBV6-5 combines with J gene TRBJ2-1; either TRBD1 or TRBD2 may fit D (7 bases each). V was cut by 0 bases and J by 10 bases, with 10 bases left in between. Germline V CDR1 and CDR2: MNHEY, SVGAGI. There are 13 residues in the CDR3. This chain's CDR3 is CASSYSQGGEQFF. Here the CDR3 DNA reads TGTGCCAGCAGTTACTCCCAGGGGGGGGAGCAGTTCTTC.

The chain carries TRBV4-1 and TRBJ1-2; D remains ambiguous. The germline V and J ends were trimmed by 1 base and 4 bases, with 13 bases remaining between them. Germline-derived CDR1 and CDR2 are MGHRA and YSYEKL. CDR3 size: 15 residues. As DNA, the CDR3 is TGCGCCAGCAGCCAAGGACTGAGGGTAAGCTATGGCTACACCTTC. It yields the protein CASSQGLRVSYGYTF.

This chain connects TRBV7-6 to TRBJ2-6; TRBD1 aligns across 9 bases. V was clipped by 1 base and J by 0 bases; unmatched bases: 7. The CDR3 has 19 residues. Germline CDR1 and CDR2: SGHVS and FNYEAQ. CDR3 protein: CASSLGGTGSLSGANVLTF. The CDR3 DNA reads TGTGCCAGCAGCTTAGGAGGGACAGGGAGCCTCTCTGGGGCCAACGTCCTGACTTTC. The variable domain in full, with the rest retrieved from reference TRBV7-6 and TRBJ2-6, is GAGVSQSPRYKVTKRGQDVALRCDPISGHVSLYWYRQALGQGPEFLTYFNYEAQQDKSGLPNDRFSAERPEGSISTLTIQRTEQRDSAMYRCASSLGGTGSLSGANVLTFGAGSRLTVL.

This chain's CDR3 is CASSQDRGLSSEQYV. The DNA for the CDR3 is TGCGCCAGCAGCCAAGATAGAGGCCTCTCCTCCGAGCAGTACGTC. The V call is TRBV4-1, the J call TRBJ2-7; D gene ambiguous. This CDR3 has 15 amino acids. The germline V gene has CDR1 MGHRA and CDR2 YSYEKL.